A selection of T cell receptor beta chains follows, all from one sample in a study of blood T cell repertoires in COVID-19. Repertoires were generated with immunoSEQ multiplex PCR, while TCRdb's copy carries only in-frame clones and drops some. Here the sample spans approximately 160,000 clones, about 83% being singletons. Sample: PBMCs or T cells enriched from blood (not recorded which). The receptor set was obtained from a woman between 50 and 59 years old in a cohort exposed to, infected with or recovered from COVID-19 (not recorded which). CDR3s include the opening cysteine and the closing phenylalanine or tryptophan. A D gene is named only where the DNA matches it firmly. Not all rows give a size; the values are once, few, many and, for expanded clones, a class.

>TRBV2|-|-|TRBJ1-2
TGTGCCAGCAGTGAACGCCGGGGCTACACCTTC
CASSERRGYTF
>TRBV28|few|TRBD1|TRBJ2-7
TGTGCCAGCAGGCCCGCGACAGGGGGCTACGAGCAGTACTTC
CASRPATGGYEQYF
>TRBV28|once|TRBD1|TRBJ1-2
TGTGCCAGCAGTTCTCCGACAGGGAACTATGGCTACACCTTC
CASSSPTGNYGYTF
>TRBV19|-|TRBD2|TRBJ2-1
TGTGCCAGTAGTATCACAGCGACTAGCGGGAGTCTCTATGAGCAGTTCTTC
CASSITATSGSLYEQFF
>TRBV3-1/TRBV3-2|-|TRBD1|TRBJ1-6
TGTGCCAGCAGTCCGACGTTATTCGGGACAGGGTTCGCCATGGGGGGTTCACCCCTCCACTTT
CASSPTLFGTGFAMGGSPLHF
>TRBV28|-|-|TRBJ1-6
TGTGCCAGCAGTTGGGGCAGGGGTTCCTATAATTCACCCCTCCACTTT
CASSWGRGSYNSPLHF
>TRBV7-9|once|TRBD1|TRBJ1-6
TGTGCCAGCAGCTTCGACAGGGAACATTCACCCCTCCACTTT
CASSFDREHSPLHF
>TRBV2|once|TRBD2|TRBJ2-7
TGTGCCAGCAGCGAAAGGACTAGCGGGGACCGACGGGGTGGGTTC
CASSERTSGDRRGGF
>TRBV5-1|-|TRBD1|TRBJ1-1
TGCGCCAGCAGCAGAGAAACAGGGGGGGTCACTGAAGCTTTCTTT
CASSRETGGVTEAFF
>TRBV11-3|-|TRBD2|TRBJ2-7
TGTGCCAGCAGCTTGGGGCGGGGGGGCTTTGACGAGCAGTACTTC
CASSLGRGGFDEQYF
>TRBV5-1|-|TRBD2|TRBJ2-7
TGCGCCAGCAGCTTGGTACCCCCTTTAACTAGCGGGAGTTGGTACGAGCAGTACTTC
CASSLVPPLTSGSWYEQYF
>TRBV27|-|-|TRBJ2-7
TGTGCCAGCAGTTTATTGCCAGGGGACGGAGACGAGCAGTACTTC
CASSLLPGDGDEQYF
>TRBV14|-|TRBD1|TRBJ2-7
TGTGCCAGCAGCCCGACAGGGGGCTTCTACGAGCAGTACTTC
CASSPTGGFYEQYF
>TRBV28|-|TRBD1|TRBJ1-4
TGTGCCAGCAGCCCCGGGGGCCTGACAGGGGATGATGAAAAACTGTTTTTT
CASSPGGLTGDDEKLFF
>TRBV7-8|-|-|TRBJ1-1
TGTGCCAGCAGCTTAGTGGCGGCGAACACTGAAGCTTTCTTT
CASSLVAANTEAFF
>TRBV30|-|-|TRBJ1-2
TGTGCCTGGAGTACAGCTAACTATGGCTACACCTTC
CAWSTANYGYTF
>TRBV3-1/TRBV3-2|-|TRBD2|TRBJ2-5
TGTGCCAGCAGCCATCAGCGGGGGGCCGATGAGACCCAGTACTTC
CASSHQRGADETQYF
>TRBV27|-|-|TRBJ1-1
TGTGCCAGCAGTTCCCCGGGGGATGGGAACACTGAAGCTTTCTTT
CASSSPGDGNTEAFF
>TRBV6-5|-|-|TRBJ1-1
TGTGCCAGCAGTTACTCGATACAGGGAAGCACTGAAGCTTTCTTT
CASSYSIQGSTEAFF
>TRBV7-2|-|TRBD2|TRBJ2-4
TGTGCCAGCAGCTTAGTAGGGACTAGCGGGGGGGATAACATTCAGTACTTC
CASSLVGTSGGDNIQYF
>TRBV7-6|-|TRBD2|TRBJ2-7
TGTGCCAGCAGCTTAGATCCAGCGGGGATCTCCTACGAGCAGTACTTC
CASSLDPAGISYEQYF
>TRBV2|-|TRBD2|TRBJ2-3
TGTGCCAGCCGTGAGCGGGGGGCCACAGATACGCAGTATTTT
CASRERGATDTQYF
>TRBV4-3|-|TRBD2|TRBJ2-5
TGCGCCAGCAGCCAGAGCGGGGGAGAGACCCAGTACTTC
CASSQSGGETQYF
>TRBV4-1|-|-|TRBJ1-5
TGCGCCAGCAGCCAAGATTGGGCCGCTGTGATTAGCAATCAGCCCCAGCATTTT
CASSQDWAAVISNQPQHF
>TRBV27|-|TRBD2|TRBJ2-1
TGTGCCAGCAGTTTATCCACAGGTACCCCGGGACTAGCGGGAGCTTGGCAGTTCTTC
CASSLSTGTPGLAGAWQFF
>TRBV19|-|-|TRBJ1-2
TGTGCCAGTAGCGACCCTTGGGGCGTTCCTCTCCTAAATGGCTACACCTTC
CASSDPWGVPLLNGYTF
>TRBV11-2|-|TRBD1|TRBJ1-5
TGTGCCAGCAGCCCCCGGACAGGAGCCAATCAGCCCCAGCATTTT
CASSPRTGANQPQHF
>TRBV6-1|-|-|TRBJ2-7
TGTGCCAGCAGTGAATCCGTCGGGAACTCCCGGCACGAGCAGTACTTC
CASSESVGNSRHEQYF
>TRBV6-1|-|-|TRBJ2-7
TGTGCCAGCAGTGAATACATAACCTACGAGCAGTACTTC
CASSEYITYEQYF
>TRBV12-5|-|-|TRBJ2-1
TGTGCTAGTGCCCGGGAGAGGGAGACCTACAATGAGCAGTTCTTC
CASARERETYNEQFF
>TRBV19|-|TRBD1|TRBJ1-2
TGTGCCAGTAGTTTGGACAGGGGAGGTTATGGCTACACCTTC
CASSLDRGGYGYTF
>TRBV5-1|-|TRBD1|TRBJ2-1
TGCGCCAGCAGCTGGACAGGGGGCGCTGGCAATGAGCAGTTCTTC
CASSWTGGAGNEQFF
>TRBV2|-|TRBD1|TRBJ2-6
TGTGCCAGCAGTGATAACAGGGGTACCTCTGGGGCCAACGTCCTGACTTTC
CASSDNRGTSGANVLTF
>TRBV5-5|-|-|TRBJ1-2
TGTGCCAGCAGCTTAAGGTACAGGGACAACGGGAATGGCTACACCTTC
CASSLRYRDNGNGYTF
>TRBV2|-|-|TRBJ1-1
TGTGCCAGCAGTCGACTGGATAGCTCCACTGAAGCTTTCTTT
CASSRLDSSTEAFF
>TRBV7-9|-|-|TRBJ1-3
TGTGCCAGCAGCTTAGACAACTCTGGAAACACCATATATTTT
CASSLDNSGNTIYF
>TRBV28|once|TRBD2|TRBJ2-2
TGTGCCAGCAGCACCACCCGGACTAGCGGGAGTGTTCACGGGGAGCTGTTTTTT
CASSTTRTSGSVHGELFF
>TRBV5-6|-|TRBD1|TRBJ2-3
TGTGCCAGCAGCTCGAGAATAGACAGGGATAACACAGATACGCAGTATTTT
CASSSRIDRDNTDTQYF
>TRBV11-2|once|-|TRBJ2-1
TGTGCCAGCAGCTTCGGGCGGACAGAGGCTCAGTTCTTC
CASSFGRTEAQFF
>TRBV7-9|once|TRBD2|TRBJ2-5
TGTGCCAGCAGCCCCATAATGCGGGGGGGCGGAGAGACCCAGTACTTC
CASSPIMRGGGETQYF
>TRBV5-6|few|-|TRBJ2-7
TGTGCCAGCAGCTTGGGTGGGGGCCTAGCTTTTACCGAGCAGTACTTC
CASSLGGGLAFTEQYF
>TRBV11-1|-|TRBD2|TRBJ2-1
TGTGCCAGCCATAGCGGGGGAAGCTACAATGAGCAGTTCTTC
CASHSGGSYNEQFF
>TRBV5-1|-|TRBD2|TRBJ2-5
TGCGCCAGCAGCCTTACTAGCGGGTACCAAGAGACCCAGTACTTC
CASSLTSGYQETQYF
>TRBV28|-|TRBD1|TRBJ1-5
TGTGCCAGCAGTTTAACGGGACAGCTTAGCAATCAGCCCCAGCATTTT
CASSLTGQLSNQPQHF
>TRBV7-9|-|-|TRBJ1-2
TGTGCCAGCAGCTTAGCGTCGGCAGGGGTTAAAGGCTACACCTTC
CASSLASAGVKGYTF
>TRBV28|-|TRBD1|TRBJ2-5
TGTGCCAGCAGAGCCACCGGGACAGGGGGCCATCGAGAGACCCAGTACTTC
CASRATGTGGHRETQYF
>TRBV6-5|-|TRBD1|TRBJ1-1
TGTGCCAGCAGTTACTCTCAGGGGGCGGGTACTGAAGCTTTCTTT
CASSYSQGAGTEAFF
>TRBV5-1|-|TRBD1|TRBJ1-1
TGCGCCAGCAGCTTGTTAGAAGGACAGGGGGCCCCTGAAGCTTTCTTT
CASSLLEGQGAPEAFF
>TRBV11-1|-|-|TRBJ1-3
TGTGCCAGCAGCTTAGCGCCACTCCACTCTGGAAACACCATATATTTT
CASSLAPLHSGNTIYF
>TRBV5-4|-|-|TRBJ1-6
TGTGCCAGCAGCTTAGATGCGGGAAATTCACCCCTCCACTTT
CASSLDAGNSPLHF
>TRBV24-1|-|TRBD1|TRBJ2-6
TGTGCCACCAGTGAGAGGACAGGGGATAGCTCTGGGGCCAACGTCCTGACTTTC
CATSERTGDSSGANVLTF
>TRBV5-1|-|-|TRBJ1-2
TGCGCCAGCAGCTTCGTTGGGGCAGAAGGCTACACCTTC
CASSFVGAEGYTF
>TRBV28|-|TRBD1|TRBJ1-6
TGTGCCACCAAGGGACAGGCGACCTTAAATTCACCCCTCCACTTT
CATKGQATLNSPLHF
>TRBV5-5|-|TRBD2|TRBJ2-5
TGTGCCAGCAGCTTCGGTGGACTAGCGGGGGTGAGAGAGACCCAGTACTTC
CASSFGGLAGVRETQYF
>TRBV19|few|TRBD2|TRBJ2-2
TGTGCCAGTAGCGGGACTAGCCTTGGCCCGCGGGAGCTGTTTTTT
CASSGTSLGPRELFF
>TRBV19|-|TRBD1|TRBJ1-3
TGTGCCAGTAGTACGCCTAGGGGACAGCGCTCTGGAAACACCATATATTTT
CASSTPRGQRSGNTIYF
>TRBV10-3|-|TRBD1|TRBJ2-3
TGTGCCATCAGCCCCGGACAGGGTGTAGATACGCAGTATTTT
CAISPGQGVDTQYF